These 4 T cell receptor beta chains were all obtained from the same sample, sequenced in a study of T cell repertoires in cytomegalovirus infection. TCRdb called the reads again in MiXCR, with one record for every CDR3 protein. Seen here are 450,000 to 600,000 distinct CDR3 sequences, around 11% observed once, and the top ten hold roughly 10%. The sequencing sample was made of PBMCs. The origin of the receptors is a human donor in good health (CMV status not recorded). Some clones in this sample may be carry-over from other donors' samples.

Ten or more counts support this clonotype. The chain carries TRBV6-1 and TRBJ2-1, with a weak D call TRBD1 (6 bases). In germline, CDR1 is MNHNS, CDR2 SASEGT. CDR3 size: 14 residues. V was pared by 4 bases and J by 8 bases, with 15 bases between. Written as DNA, the CDR3 is TGTGCCAGCAGTGCCGGGACACTTCAAGATGAGCAGTTCTTC. It codes for CASSAGTLQDEQFF.

This clonotype came up many times. The chain couples TRBV7-3 to TRBJ2-2; 7 bases match TRBD1. The trim removed 4 bases at V and 2 bases at J, leaving 4 bases unmatched. Germline V lookup: CDR1 SGHTA, CDR2 FQGTGA. The CDR3 length is 15 residues. The CDR3 sequence: CASSSGQSNTGELFF. The DNA for the CDR3 is TGTGCCAGCAGCTCGGGACAGTCCAACACCGGGGAGCTGTTTTTT.

The sample holds a few counts of this clonotype. The V and J genes are TRBV28 and TRBJ1-5; 8 positions match TRBD1. J gave up 5 bases and V 4 bases, and 7 bases lay outside the gene matches. The length of the CDR3 is 15 residues. Germline assignment: CDR1 MDHEN and CDR2 SYDVKM. The CDR3 bases are TGTGCCAGCAGTTCGCCGGACAGGGCCCATCAGCCCCAGCATTTT. Translation: CASSSPDRAHQPQHF.

This chain links TRBV12-5 with TRBJ2-1, with 9 nucleotides matching TRBD1. This CDR3 is 13 amino acids long. The J segment lost 9 bases and the V segment lost 5 bases, leaving 5 bases of the junction unmatched. Germline values: CDR1 LGHNT, CDR2 FRNRAP. CDR3 bases: TGTGCTAGTGGTCCCGGGACAGGGTTTGAGCAGTTCTTC. It translates to CASGPGTGFEQFF.